This T cell receptor (beta chain) was captured by sequencing in a study of OX40 agonist ivuxolimab in advanced cancers. For the study at large: Patients were dosed intravenously with ivuxolimab at 0.01 to 10 mg/kg every 2 weeks. General observations from the study: CD8+ T cells averaged more expanded clones than CD4+.

Germline values: CDR1 SGDLS, CDR2 YYNGEE. The junction had 7 bases not matched to a gene; V was cut back by 2 bases and J by 4 bases. This CDR3 is built from 15 residues. Patients with a history of autoimmune disease or on systemic immunosuppression were excluded. In the case of this clone: Its antigen is not known.

Only in-frame clones appear in the TCRdb table, and some are missing; sequencing was by immunoSEQ multiplex PCR. Counted here are fewer than 55,000 clones, about 83% occurring once; the ten biggest clones make up 10%. This clonotype was sampled from an adult with an advanced solid tumor such as melanoma, head and neck, liver or kidney cancer. This rearrangement joins TRBV9 to TRBJ2-7, with TRBD1 identical over 9 bases. The sample consisted of CD4+ or CD8+ T cells sorted from blood, taken in a trial of the OX40 agonist ivuxolimab. The CDR3 protein is CASSVGTGQGYEQYF. The CDR3 DNA reads TGTGCCAGCAGCGTTGGGACGGGACAGGGTTACGAGCAGTACTTC. Using reference TRBV9 and TRBJ2-7 for the parts outside the CDR3, the full variable domain is DSGVTQTPKHLITATGQRVTLRCSPRSGDLSVYWYQQSLDQGLQFLIQYYNGEERAKGNILERFSAQQFPDLHSELNLSSLELGDSALYFCASSVGTGQGYEQYFGPGTRLTVT.